Presented here are 13 T cell receptor beta chains from one specimen sequenced in a study of OX40 agonist ivuxolimab in advanced cancers. Assay used: immunoSEQ multiplex PCR; TCRdb lists only in-frame clones, some missing. The repertoire holds fewer than 70,000 clones, roughly 87% seen once, with approximately 1% in the top ten. The sample here was CD4+ or CD8+ T cells sorted from blood, taken in a trial of the OX40 agonist ivuxolimab. The source of these receptors is an adult with an advanced solid tumor such as melanoma, head and neck, liver or kidney cancer.

The V gene is TRBV30, the J gene TRBJ2-7; 7 bases align to TRBD2. The CDR3 sequence is 11 residues long. The V gene's germline CDR1 is GTSNPN and CDR2 SVGIG (reference sequence). The V and J ends lost 5 bases and 9 bases, in that order; junction bases with no gene match: 7. This CDR3 is CAWGGVERQYF. The DNA for the CDR3 is TGTGCCTGGGGGGGGGTGGAACGGCAGTACTTC. Combining the CDR3 with reference TRBV30 and TRBJ2-7 gives the whole variable domain SQTIHQWPATLVQPVGSPLSLECTVEGTSNPNLYWYRQAAGRGLQLLFYSVGIGQISSEVPQNLSASRPQDRQFILSSKKLLLSDSGFYLCAWGGVERQYFGPGTRLTVT.

This chain joins TRBV5-1 and TRBJ1-2; 8 bases align to TRBD1. The CDR3 loop spans 14 amino acids. Germline V gene lookup returns CDR1 SGHRS and CDR2 YFSETQ. The V and J ends lost 4 bases and 7 bases, in that order; junction bases with no gene match: 9. In DNA form, the CDR3 reads TGCGCCAGCAGCCTAACGACAGGGGAATCTGGCTACACCTTC. It translates to CASSLTTGESGYTF.

V is TRBV2 and J is TRBJ2-1; 7 bases fit TRBD1. V shed 8 bases and J 0 bases; nucleotides not matched to a gene: 7. Germline V CDR1 and CDR2: SNHLY, FYNNEI. The CDR3 contains 15 residues. Here the CDR3 reads CASCSGQHSYNEQFF. The DNA of the CDR3 is TGTGCCAGCTGCTCGGGACAGCACTCCTACAATGAGCAGTTCTTC.

This chain links TRBV12-5 with TRBJ2-5, with TRBD1 matching 7 bases. Unmatched junction bases numbered 10, after V lost 1 base and J lost 5 bases. This CDR3 is built from 16 residues. Per the germline V gene, CDR1 is LGHNT and CDR2 is FRNRAP. The CDR3: CASGLGQGTVLETQYF. CDR3 in DNA: TGTGCTAGTGGTTTGGGCCAAGGGACAGTCTTGGAGACCCAGTACTTC.

J is TRBJ1-3 and V is TRBV19, with 7 bases identical to TRBD1. The CDR3 contains 16 residues. The germline gives CDR1 LNHDA, CDR2 SQIVND (reference sequence). V trimming: 5 bases; J trimming: 0 bases; junction bases outside the gene matches: 7. The CDR3 bases are TGTGCCAGTAGTCCACAGGGGACCTCCTCTGGAAACACCATATATTTT. Protein product: CASSPQGTSSGNTIYF.

This chain links TRBV5-6 with TRBJ2-7; D is perhaps TRBD1 (6 bases). Trimming took 0 bases from V and 2 from J, leaving 9 bases between them. This CDR3 is built from 14 residues. CDR1 SGHDT and CDR2 YYEEEE come from the germline V gene. The CDR3 DNA reads TGTGCCAGCAGCTTGGCCGAGGGGGCCTACGAGCAGTACTTC. Its translation: CASSLAEGAYEQYF.

J is TRBJ1-2 and V is TRBV30; D is perhaps TRBD1 (6 bases). Germline V CDR1 and CDR2: GTSNPN, SVGIG (reference sequence). The CDR3 consists of 12 residues. The V and J ends lost 4 bases and 4 bases respectively, with 10 bases between them. The DNA of the CDR3 is TGTGCCTGGATGCGAGGGGGCTATGGCTACACCTTC. Protein product: CAWMRGGYGYTF.

The chain employs TRBV18 and TRBJ1-3; 8 nucleotides agree with TRBD1. This CDR3 has 18 residues. Per the germline V gene, CDR1 is KGHSH and CDR2 is LQKENI. J gave up 3 bases and V 5 bases, and 15 bases lay outside the gene matches. CDR3 sequence reads: CASSESLTGTGGGNTIYF. DNA of the CDR3: TGTGCCAGCTCAGAATCTTTAACCGGGACAGGAGGTGGAAACACCATATATTTT.

The sample holds one count of this clone. The genes are TRBV10-3 and TRBJ2-5; D is perhaps TRBD1 (5 bases). Germline values: CDR1 ENHRY, CDR2 SYGVKD. This CDR3 region has 12 residues. Deletions cut 8 bases from V and 5 bases from J, with 12 bases between. CDR3 sequence: CAIGSAGETQYF. As DNA, the CDR3 is TGTGCCATCGGGTCGGCAGGGGAGACCCAGTACTTC.

The V and J genes are TRBV4-2 and TRBJ1-5; D perhaps matches TRBD1 (6 bases). Trimming took off 3 bases at V and 3 bases at J, with 15 bases between the two ends. The CDR3 is made up of 16 amino acids. Germline CDR1 and CDR2: LGHNA and YNFKEQ. DNA of the CDR3: TGTGCCAGCAGCCATGACCGGGACACCTACAATCAGCCCCAGCATTTT. Amino acid sequence: CASSHDRDTYNQPQHF.

The V and J genes are TRBV6-6 and TRBJ1-3, with D maybe TRBD1 (5 bases). Germline assignment: CDR1 MNHNY and CDR2 SVGAGI (reference sequence). V gave up 5 bases and J gave up 2 bases, with 10 bases separating them. The CDR3 spans 14 residues. The CDR3 coding sequence is TGTGCCAGCAGTCGGGGGTTCGCTGGAAACACCATATATTTT. This translates into CASSRGFAGNTIYF.

Turning to this clone: A junction boundary mismatches the germline segment, possibly from a read error. The V gene is TRBV10-3, the J gene TRBJ1-2; D is undetermined. CDR1 is ENHRY, CDR2 SYGVKD, per germline. The CDR3 sequence is 11 residues long. The CDR3 DNA sequence: TGTGCCATCAGTGAACAGTATGACTACACCTTC. Residues: CAISEQYDYTF.

The chain's CDR3 is CASSVVPSAPTDTQYF. The CDR3 nucleotides are TGTGCCAGCAGCGTAGTTCCCAGCGCCCCTACAGATACGCAGTATTTT. The chain combines TRBV9 with TRBJ2-3; D not resolved. CDR3 length: 16 residues. Germline CDR1 is SGDLS and CDR2 is YYNGEE. Trimming removed 0 bases from V and 3 bases from J, with 14 bases in between.